This T cell receptor (beta chain) is drawn from a study of post-analysis software for immune sequencing data. Study observations and caveats: A few TRBV segments occurring more often in patients than controls included TRBV5-6, TRBV5-1 and TRBV20-1. Patients with multiple sclerosis recorded significantly lower normalized Chao1 diversity than controls, the study found. When the samples were clustered directly with F measure, those that had been prepared in the same batch showed strong co-clustering.

Germline CDR1 reads SGHAT; CDR2 reads FQNNGV. CDR3 length equals 14 residues. Trimming took off 0 bases at V and 4 bases at J, with 9 bases between the two ends. Included in the TCR beta cDNA libraries were unique molecular identifiers. The source material, roughly 0.9 to 11 million T cells, gave rise to about 520,000 cDNA molecules. TCRdb fed the PCR reads into MiXCR, producing one record per CDR3 protein. In the table there are about 500,000 distinct CDR3 sequences, under 55% of which are singletons. With regard to this clonotype: The antigen is undetermined.

Sequencing used blood. This receptor was identified in a girl aged 10-17 years with multiple sclerosis. The V gene is TRBV11-2, the J gene TRBJ1-2; possible D gene TRBD1, 5 bases. As DNA, the CDR3 is TGTGCCAGCAGCTTAGACTCGGGGCCCTATGGCTACACCTTC. Amino acids: CASSLDSGPYGYTF.